Given below is one TCR beta chain in context. The source of the sample is a study of patients and donors after allogeneic stem cell transplantation. MiXCR, run by TCRdb on the RT-PCR reads, gives a single entry per CDR3 protein. The table records some 880,000 distinct CDR3 sequences, 18% of them present only once. The length of the CDR3 is 14 residues. The ends were cut back, 5 bases at V and 7 bases at J, with 12 bases in the middle. Germline CDR1 MNHNS, CDR2 SASEGT. The chain combines TRBV6-1 with TRBJ1-6, with no clear D. The sequence was collected from a human donor who was either an allogeneic HSCT recipient or a stem cell or donor lymphocyte infusion donor (not recorded which). It is not recorded whose cells these are; they may come from a transplant donor. Sequencing was carried out using blood, either unsorted or a sorted T cell fraction (not recorded which). The CDR3 nucleotides read TGTGCCAGCAGTCAGAGGACTGAGAATTCACCCCTCCACTTT. Translated, it gives CASSQRTENSPLHF.